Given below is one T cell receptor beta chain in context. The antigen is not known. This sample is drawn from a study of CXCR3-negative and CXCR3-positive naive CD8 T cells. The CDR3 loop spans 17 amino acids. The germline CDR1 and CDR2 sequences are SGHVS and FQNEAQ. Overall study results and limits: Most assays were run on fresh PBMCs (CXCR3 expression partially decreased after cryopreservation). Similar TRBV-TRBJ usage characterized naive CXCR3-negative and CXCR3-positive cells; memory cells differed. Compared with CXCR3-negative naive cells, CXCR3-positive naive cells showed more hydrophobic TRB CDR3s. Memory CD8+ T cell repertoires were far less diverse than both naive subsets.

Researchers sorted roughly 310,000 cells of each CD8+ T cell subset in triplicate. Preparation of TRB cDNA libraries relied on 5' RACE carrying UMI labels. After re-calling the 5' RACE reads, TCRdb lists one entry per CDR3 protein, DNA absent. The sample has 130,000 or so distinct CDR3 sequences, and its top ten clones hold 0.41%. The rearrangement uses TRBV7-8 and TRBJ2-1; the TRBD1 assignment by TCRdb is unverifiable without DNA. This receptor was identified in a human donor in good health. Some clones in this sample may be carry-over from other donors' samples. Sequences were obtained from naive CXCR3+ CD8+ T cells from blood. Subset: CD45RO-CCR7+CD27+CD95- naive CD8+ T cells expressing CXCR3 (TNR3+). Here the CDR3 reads CASSLPGGSGFYNEQFF.